A selection of T cell receptor beta chains follows, all from one sample in a study of cytomegalovirus exposure and HLA in healthy donors. This table comes from immunoSEQ multiplex PCR, and its TCRdb copy is limited to in-frame clones, with some not included. The sample contains around 130,000 clones, 70% to 90% of which appear only once. The specimen was PBMCs. The receptor set was obtained from a middle-aged woman in good health and CMV-seropositive. Each CDR3 is given with its conserved first and last residue. The D gene is left open where the match is weak. Clone size is shown for a subset of rows, as once, few, many or a class of expanded clone.

CDR3nt: TGCGCCAGCAGCCAAGCGAGCACTGAAGCTTTCTTT
CDR3aa: CASSQASTEAFF
d_gene: .
j_gene: TRBJ1-1
abundance: .
v_gene: TRBV4-3

CDR3nt: TGTGCCAGCAGCTTAACCTCAGGGGGCACTGAAGCTTTCTTT
CDR3aa: CASSLTSGGTEAFF
d_gene: TRBD1
j_gene: TRBJ1-1
abundance: .
v_gene: TRBV7-3

CDR3nt: TGTGCCAGCAGCAAAGCTAGCGGGGGGGCCAATGAGCAGTTCTTC
CDR3aa: CASSKASGGANEQFF
d_gene: .
j_gene: TRBJ2-1
abundance: .
v_gene: TRBV21-1

CDR3nt: TGTGCCATCAGTCTTCTTCTGGTTGGCCTAGCGGGGGGCCAGTCGACCCAGTACTTC
CDR3aa: CAISLLLVGLAGGQSTQYF
d_gene: TRBD2
j_gene: TRBJ2-5
abundance: .
v_gene: TRBV10-3

CDR3nt: TGTGCCAGCTCACCACCGAGCGTCTATGGCTACACCTTC
CDR3aa: CASSPPSVYGYTF
d_gene: .
j_gene: TRBJ1-2
abundance: .
v_gene: TRBV18

CDR3nt: TGTGCCAGCAGCTTGCCAATTAACACAGGGACGGGAGATACGCAGTATTTT
CDR3aa: CASSLPINTGTGDTQYF
d_gene: .
j_gene: TRBJ2-3
abundance: once
v_gene: TRBV5-4

CDR3nt: TGCGCCAGCAGCCAAGATGTGGGGGCGACCGGGGAGCTGTTTTTT
CDR3aa: CASSQDVGATGELFF
d_gene: .
j_gene: TRBJ2-2
abundance: .
v_gene: TRBV4-3

CDR3nt: TGTGCCAGTAGTACGACAGGAGGAGGTTTAGAGACCCAGTACTTC
CDR3aa: CASSTTGGGLETQYF
d_gene: .
j_gene: TRBJ2-5
abundance: .
v_gene: TRBV19

CDR3nt: TGTTCCAGCACCCACGGGGGGGCGAAAGCTTTCTTT
CDR3aa: CSSTHGGAKAFF
d_gene: .
j_gene: TRBJ1-1
abundance: .
v_gene: TRBV7-9

CDR3nt: TGTGCCAGTAGTACCACCACAGGAGTCAGCACAGATACGCAGTATTTT
CDR3aa: CASSTTTGVSTDTQYF
d_gene: .
j_gene: TRBJ2-3
abundance: few
v_gene: TRBV19

CDR3nt: TGTGCCAGTACCAAGATGGGACAGGGGAAAGATACGCAGTATTTT
CDR3aa: CASTKMGQGKDTQYF
d_gene: TRBD1
j_gene: TRBJ2-3
abundance: .
v_gene: TRBV19

CDR3nt: TGTGCCAGCAGCGATCAGGCAGATACGCAGTATTTT
CDR3aa: CASSDQADTQYF
d_gene: .
j_gene: TRBJ2-3
abundance: .
v_gene: TRBV9

CDR3nt: TGCGCCAGCAGCTCCAGGGGGCTGAGCACAGATACGCGGTATTTT
CDR3aa: CASSSRGLSTDTRYF
d_gene: TRBD1
j_gene: TRBJ2-3
abundance: .
v_gene: TRBV5-1

CDR3nt: TGTGCCACCAGCAGAGGGACAACCTACGAGCAGTACTTC
CDR3aa: CATSRGTTYEQYF
d_gene: .
j_gene: TRBJ2-7
abundance: .
v_gene: TRBV15

CDR3nt: TGTGCCAGCAGCTTAAATTTCGGTCCCCAGGGCGGCTACACCTTC
CDR3aa: CASSLNFGPQGGYTF
d_gene: .
j_gene: TRBJ1-2
abundance: .
v_gene: TRBV7-2

CDR3nt: TGCGCCAGCAGCCAGGACGGACTCTACGAGCAGTACTTC
CDR3aa: CASSQDGLYEQYF
d_gene: .
j_gene: TRBJ2-7
abundance: .
v_gene: TRBV4-1

CDR3nt: TGTGCCAGCAGCTTGGCCGGGAGCCTCGGGGATGAGCAGTTCTTC
CDR3aa: CASSLAGSLGDEQFF
d_gene: .
j_gene: TRBJ2-1
abundance: .
v_gene: TRBV7-2

CDR3nt: TGCGCCAGCAGCCAAGTCCAGGGGGCCTATGGCTACACCTTC
CDR3aa: CASSQVQGAYGYTF
d_gene: TRBD1
j_gene: TRBJ1-2
abundance: few
v_gene: TRBV4-1

CDR3nt: TGTGCCAGCAGCTTGCCGGGACTAGCGGAAGACACAGATACGCAGTATTTT
CDR3aa: CASSLPGLAEDTDTQYF
d_gene: TRBD2
j_gene: TRBJ2-3
abundance: .
v_gene: TRBV5-6

CDR3nt: TGTGCCAGCACCACCGCCGCCGGTTTCGGGAATGAGCAGTTCTTC
CDR3aa: CASTTAAGFGNEQFF
d_gene: .
j_gene: TRBJ2-1
abundance: few
v_gene: TRBV6-6

CDR3nt: TGTGCCAGCAGCTTATCTAGTCAAGAGACCCAGTACTTC
CDR3aa: CASSLSSQETQYF
d_gene: .
j_gene: TRBJ2-5
abundance: .
v_gene: TRBV7-3

CDR3nt: TGCGCCAGCAGCTTGGCCCCTGTGAACACCGGGGAGCTGTTTTTT
CDR3aa: CASSLAPVNTGELFF
d_gene: .
j_gene: TRBJ2-2
abundance: .
v_gene: TRBV5-1

CDR3nt: TGTGCCAGCAGCGTGCATCCGGGGGAAAATTCACCCCTCCACTTT
CDR3aa: CASSVHPGENSPLHF
d_gene: .
j_gene: TRBJ1-6
abundance: .
v_gene: TRBV9

CDR3nt: TGTGCCAGCAGTTTCGGAGGCAGAAACACCATATATTTT
CDR3aa: CASSFGGRNTIYF
d_gene: .
j_gene: TRBJ1-3
abundance: .
v_gene: TRBV28

CDR3nt: TGCGCCAGCAGCTGGACAGGCACGAACACTGAAGCTTTCTTT
CDR3aa: CASSWTGTNTEAFF
d_gene: TRBD1
j_gene: TRBJ1-1
abundance: .
v_gene: TRBV5-1

CDR3nt: TGTGCCACCAGCAGAGCGACAGCGGGAGCTTACGAGCAGTACTTC
CDR3aa: CATSRATAGAYEQYF
d_gene: TRBD2
j_gene: TRBJ2-7
abundance: once
v_gene: TRBV15

CDR3nt: TGTGCCAGCAGCTACGCGGTGGAGCGGGAGACCCAGTACTTC
CDR3aa: CASSYAVERETQYF
d_gene: .
j_gene: TRBJ2-5
abundance: .
v_gene: TRBV6-1

CDR3nt: TGTGCCAGCAGTGATGGACAGGTCCCTGGCTACACCTTC
CDR3aa: CASSDGQVPGYTF
d_gene: TRBD1
j_gene: TRBJ1-2
abundance: .
v_gene: TRBV6-6

CDR3nt: TGTGCCAGCAGTCAGGAGGGGACCCAGTACTTC
CDR3aa: CASSQEGTQYF
d_gene: .
j_gene: TRBJ2-5
abundance: few
v_gene: TRBV7-9

CDR3nt: TGCGCCAGCAGCTTTCCCGGGGAGTCCTACAATGAGCAGTTCTTC
CDR3aa: CASSFPGESYNEQFF
d_gene: .
j_gene: TRBJ2-1
abundance: .
v_gene: TRBV5-1

CDR3nt: TGTGCCAGCAGCCAAATACAGGGGGCGAATTCACCCCTCCACTTT
CDR3aa: CASSQIQGANSPLHF
d_gene: TRBD1
j_gene: TRBJ1-6
abundance: .
v_gene: TRBV14

CDR3nt: TGTGCCAGCAGCTTTCCTACCCAAGAGACCCAGTACTTC
CDR3aa: CASSFPTQETQYF
d_gene: .
j_gene: TRBJ2-5
abundance: few
v_gene: TRBV7-2

CDR3nt: TGTGCCAGCACGGTGTCCTACGAGCAGTACTTC
CDR3aa: CASTVSYEQYF
d_gene: .
j_gene: TRBJ2-7
abundance: .
v_gene: TRBV6-1

CDR3nt: TGCGCCAGCAGCCCCGGATTGGGGAGAAAAGACTCTGGGGCCAACGTCCTGACTTTC
CDR3aa: CASSPGLGRKDSGANVLTF
d_gene: .
j_gene: TRBJ2-6
abundance: .
v_gene: TRBV10-1

CDR3nt: TGTGCCAGCAGCTCAGGGGGCGGGGCCAACGTCCTGACTTTC
CDR3aa: CASSSGGGANVLTF
d_gene: TRBD1
j_gene: TRBJ2-6
abundance: .
v_gene: TRBV5-5

CDR3nt: TGTGCCAGCAGCTTACGTGGCGGGAGGGCCTCGGAGCAGTACTTC
CDR3aa: CASSLRGGRASEQYF
d_gene: TRBD2
j_gene: TRBJ2-7
abundance: .
v_gene: TRBV7-8

CDR3nt: TGCGCCAGCGGGGAAACAGGGAACTATGGCTACACCTTC
CDR3aa: CASGETGNYGYTF
d_gene: .
j_gene: TRBJ1-2
abundance: .
v_gene: TRBV10-2

CDR3nt: TGTGCCAGCCGGACAGGGTCGCAGCCCCAGCATTTT
CDR3aa: CASRTGSQPQHF
d_gene: TRBD1
j_gene: TRBJ1-5
abundance: few
v_gene: TRBV28